The 2 T cell receptor beta chains below all came from one sample that was sequenced in a study of cytomegalovirus exposure and HLA in healthy donors. 13 Jbeta primers and 60 Vbeta primers were used for the PCR. TCRdb's table, derived via immunoSEQ multiplex PCR, lists solely in-frame clones and lacks some. The sample records approximately 190,000 clones, around 75% being singletons. The material sequenced was PBMCs. The receptors here all came from a woman aged 25 to 39 in good health and CMV-seronegative.

The rearrangement uses TRBV2 and TRBJ2-7, with D possibly TRBD2 on 6 matching bases. Germline V gene sequence: CDR1 SNHLY, CDR2 FYNNEI. The CDR3 length is 15 residues. V dropped 3 bases and J dropped 4 bases, with 16 bases sitting between them. Here the CDR3 reads CASSEMGLVKYEQYF. CDR3 bases: TGTGCCAGCAGTGAGATGGGACTTGTAAAATACGAGCAGTACTTC.

Comments on this clone: Other DNA sequences in the same sample also yield this CDR3. This sequence joins TRBV5-1 and TRBJ1-3; D is unclear. Trimming took 2 bases from V and 1 from J, leaving 7 bases between them. CDR1 is SGHRS and CDR2 is YFSETQ in the germline V gene. This CDR3 spans 14 amino acids. As DNA, the CDR3 is TGCGCCAGCAGCTTTGGAGGATCTGGAAACACCATATATTTT. Protein sequence: CASSFGGSGNTIYF.